This TCR beta chain was profiled in a study of T-cell reconstitution after alpha-beta-depleted transplantation in children. Unique molecular identifiers were incorporated when the TCRbeta library was constructed. TCRdb re-analysed the PCR reads in MiXCR, keeping a single row per CDR3 protein. The data contain approximately 400,000 distinct CDR3 sequences, approximately 10% of them singletons. The germline CDR1 and CDR2 sequences are DFQATT and SNEGSKA (reference sequence). V was clipped by 3 bases and J by 3 bases; unmatched bases: 8. CDR3 length: 15 residues. There are a few counts of this clonotype.

The J gene is TRBJ2-3, the V gene TRBV20-1, with 8 bases aligning to TRBD2. The receptor comes from a human donor who donated a stem cell graft to a child with acute myeloid leukemia. The sample in question was PBMCs from the stem cell graft donor, obtained from the stem cell graft. CDR3 loop: CSASGAGDVTDTQYF. The CDR3 DNA sequence: TGCAGTGCTAGTGGAGCGGGAGATGTAACAGATACGCAGTATTTT.